The following is a TCR beta chain sequence with its context. These data come from a study of blood T cell repertoires in COVID-19. This CDR3 contains 15 residues. Trimming at V came to 1 base and at J to 10 bases, leaving 3 bases not matched to a gene. Germline-derived CDR1 and CDR2 are SGHAT and FQNNGV. Sequencing used immunoSEQ multiplex PCR; TCRdb keeps in-frame clones, though not all of them. The table shows some 150,000 clones, with around 85% occurring only once. Seattle participants joined during active infection and were tracked over time. V is TRBV11-2 and J is TRBJ2-1; the match to TRBD2 covers 14 bases. The TCR comes from a man in his sixties with COVID-19, enrolled during active disease. The sample was peripheral blood. CDR3 in DNA: TGTGCCAGCAGCTTAGGCGGACTAGCGGGGGGCGAGCAGTTCTTC. Protein sequence: CASSLGGLAGGEQFF.